Reported below is one T cell receptor (beta chain). What this receptor recognizes is not known. Read data end 3 residues before the CDR3 end; the end is taken from the germline J gene. The intended sense of this specimen's time point label: blood sample drawn before combined kidney and bone marrow transplant. Unstimulated Tregs (CD4+CD25+CD127-), CD4+ non-Tregs (CD4+CD25-), CD4 and CD8 cells were FACS-sorted from thawed PBMCs. The patients were 4 recipients of combined kidney and bone marrow transplants from the ITN036ST trial, and samples were available only for these trial subjects. Healthy control blood was processed to PBMCs by Ficoll density gradient and cryopreserved, and patient PBMCs were collected before and after transplant. This entry is derived from a study of Tregs in tolerant kidney transplant recipients (dated by TCRdb to between 2018 and 2021). General notes on the study: Transplants used related donors with nonmyeloablative bone marrow transplantation; mixed chimerism was transient in the human trials. The study used TCRbeta sequencing to identify donor-specific regulatory T cells before combined kidney and bone marrow transplantation, then tracked those cells after transplant. Results and caveats for the whole study, not just this receptor: Although technical replication error seemed to be minimal, the question of biological reproducibility was not addressed directly. The most biologically relevant and donor-specific TCRbeta repertoire appeared to be identified by expanding Tregs with activated donor B cells. Donor-specific Treg expansion was found to exceed global Treg expansion in tolerant patients, suggesting antigen-driven rather than nonspecific expansion. Because the PCR primers were changed over time for some patients, nucleotide-level comparison could not be performed across the samples from those patients. The study was constrained by small patient numbers, and validation of the findings is required in larger populations and under other immunosuppression protocols.

For TCRbeta CDR3 sequencing, genomic DNA from the sorted cells was extracted using the QIAGEN DNeasy Blood and Tissue Kit. High-throughput TCRbeta CDR3 sequencing, including PCR amplification with bias correction and internal controls, was performed commercially through immunoSEQ. The source study handled its data this way. Unique productive TCRbeta sequences were defined by CDR3 nucleotide sequence where primers matched, otherwise by CDR3 amino acid sequence with Vbeta and Jbeta genes. Sorting error was corrected by removing sequences shared between sorted populations at a frequency ratio of 2:1 or less, and the remaining shared sequences were assigned to the higher population. Donor-reactive sequences were defined as at least 5-fold expanded in CFSE-low cells versus unstimulated cells, with frequency of at least 0.01% in CFSE-low cells. Repertoire divergence was quantified by Jensen-Shannon divergence using the top 100 TCRbeta sequences ranked by frequency. For samples with multiple sequencing runs, sorting error was corrected separately for each run before the runs were pooled. TCRdb stores this immuneACCESS table with in-frame sequences only. Part of the clones is absent; in the studies checked, under half of the shortfall reflects unresolved V genes, and no reason is known for the rest. The DNA was the basis for D and trimming; V, J and clone size are from that table. The table for this sample records roughly 30,000 clones. The top ten clones comprise around an eighth of the sample.

From the cysteine up to the phenylalanine, the CDR3 has a length of 14 residues. Only the CDR3 bases that were read are kept: 33 of them, in frame from base 1. V lost 2 bases and J lost 6 bases; the stretch between them is 11 bases long. CDR1 and CDR2 are drawn from the germline V gene (reference sequence): LGHDT, YNNKEL. The sequencing used CD8+ T cells from blood, collected before the transplant. The receptor was derived from a human donor who received a combined kidney and bone marrow transplant. Recombination joined TRBV3-1 (or the pseudogene TRBV3-2) with TRBJ2-1; the D gene identity is not certain. The CDR3 reads as follows: CASSQPGSSNEQFF. CDR3 DNA (partial): TGTGCCAGCAGCCAACCCGGTTCTTCCAATGAG.